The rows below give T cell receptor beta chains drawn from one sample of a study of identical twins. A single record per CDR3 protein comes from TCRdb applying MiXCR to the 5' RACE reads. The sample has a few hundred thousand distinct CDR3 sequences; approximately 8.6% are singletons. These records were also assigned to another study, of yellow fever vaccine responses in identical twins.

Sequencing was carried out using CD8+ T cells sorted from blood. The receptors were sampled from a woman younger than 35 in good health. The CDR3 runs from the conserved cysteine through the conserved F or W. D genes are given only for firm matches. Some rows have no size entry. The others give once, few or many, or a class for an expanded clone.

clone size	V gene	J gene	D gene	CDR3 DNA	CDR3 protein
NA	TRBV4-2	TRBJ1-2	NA	TGTGCCAGCAGCCAAAAAAACAGGGCGGTCATCTATGGCTACACCTTC	CASSQKNRAVIYGYTF
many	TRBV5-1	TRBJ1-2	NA	TGCGCCAGCAGCGGGGTGGCAGGGGACGACTATGGCTACACCTTC	CASSGVAGDDYGYTF
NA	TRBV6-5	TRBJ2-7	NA	TGTGCCAGCAGTTACTCGGGAGACCGCTCCTCCGAGCAGTACTTC	CASSYSGDRSSEQYF
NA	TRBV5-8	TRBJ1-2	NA	TGTGCCAGCAGCGAGGTACGGGGCCATGGCTACACCTTC	CASSEVRGHGYTF
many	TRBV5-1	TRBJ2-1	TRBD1	TGCGCCAGCAGCACCCGGACAGGCTACTACAATGAGCAGTTCTTC	CASSTRTGYYNEQFF
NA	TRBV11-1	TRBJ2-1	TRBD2	TGTGCCAGCAGCTTAGGACTAGCGGTACCCCCCTCCTACAATGAGCAGTTCTTC	CASSLGLAVPPSYNEQFF
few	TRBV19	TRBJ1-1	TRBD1	TGTGCCAGTAGTATCTCAACAGGGGGTCGCGCTGAAGCTTTCTTT	CASSISTGGRAEAFF
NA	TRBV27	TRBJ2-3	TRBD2	TGTGCCAGCAGTTCACTAGCGGGGGCGGGGACAGATACGCAGTATTTT	CASSSLAGAGTDTQYF
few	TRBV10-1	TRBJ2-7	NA	TGCGCCAGCAGTGTGGGACGGCGAGGTAGGTCCGAGCAGTACTTC	CASSVGRRGRSEQYF
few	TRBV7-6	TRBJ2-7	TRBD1	TGTGCCAGCAGCCAAAGGACAGGGGGCGGCTACGAGCAGTACTTC	CASSQRTGGGYEQYF
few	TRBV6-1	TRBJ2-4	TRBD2	TGTGCCAGCTCGGGGCTAGCGGGAGAGCGAAACATTCAGTACTTC	CASSGLAGERNIQYF
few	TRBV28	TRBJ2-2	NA	TGTGCCAGCAGTCCCCGGGCGAACACCGGGGAGCTGTTTTTT	CASSPRANTGELFF
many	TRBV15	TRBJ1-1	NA	TGTGCCACCAGCACCCGACAGATGACGAACACTGAAGCTTTCTTT	CATSTRQMTNTEAFF
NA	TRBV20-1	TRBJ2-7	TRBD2	TGCAGTGCTAGAGATCTATTGGGACTACGAAACAACTACGAGCAGTACTTC	CSARDLLGLRNNYEQYF
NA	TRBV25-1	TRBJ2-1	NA	TGTGCCAGCAGTGAATCAGGGTACAATGAGCAGTTCTTC	CASSESGYNEQFF